This is a list of T cell receptor beta chains from one sample in a study of blood T cell repertoires in COVID-19. This table comes from immunoSEQ multiplex PCR, and its TCRdb copy is limited to in-frame clones, with some not included. The table records roughly 260,000 clones, around nine tenths of them present only once. Specimen: peripheral blood. The source of these receptors is a man aged 35-49 years who had recovered from COVID-19. CDR3s include the opening cysteine and the closing phenylalanine or tryptophan. A D gene is named only where the DNA matches it firmly. The listing skips clone size in some rows; elsewhere it reads once, few, many or a size class.

v_call: TRBV3-1/TRBV3-2
d_call: -
j_call: TRBJ2-2
clone_size: -
cdr3_nt: TGTGCCAGCAGCCAAGGGTCGAGTCTAGCGAGTACCGGGGAGCTGTTTTTT
cdr3_aa: CASSQGSSLASTGELFF

v_call: TRBV7-6
d_call: TRBD1
j_call: TRBJ1-2
clone_size: -
cdr3_nt: TGTGCCAGCAGCCCCGGACAGGGCGGCTACACCTTC
cdr3_aa: CASSPGQGGYTF

v_call: TRBV2
d_call: TRBD2
j_call: TRBJ2-7
clone_size: -
cdr3_nt: TGTGCCAGCGGGACTAGCGGCCTCTCCTACGAGCAGTACTTC
cdr3_aa: CASGTSGLSYEQYF

v_call: TRBV7-6
d_call: TRBD2
j_call: TRBJ2-2
clone_size: -
cdr3_nt: TGTGCCAGCAGCTTAGCACTAGCGGGGGCCACCGGGGAGCTGTTTTTT
cdr3_aa: CASSLALAGATGELFF

v_call: TRBV18
d_call: -
j_call: TRBJ1-2
clone_size: -
cdr3_nt: TGTGCCAGCTCACGGGACACCTACTATGGCTACACCTTC
cdr3_aa: CASSRDTYYGYTF

v_call: TRBV7-8
d_call: -
j_call: TRBJ2-7
clone_size: -
cdr3_nt: TGTGCCAGCAGCTTATCCCCGGGGAGGCGCTACGAGCAGTACTTC
cdr3_aa: CASSLSPGRRYEQYF

v_call: TRBV10-3
d_call: TRBD1
j_call: TRBJ1-2
clone_size: -
cdr3_nt: TGTGCCACACGGTTAACAGGGGTCCCTGGCTACACCTTC
cdr3_aa: CATRLTGVPGYTF

v_call: TRBV19
d_call: TRBD2
j_call: TRBJ2-2
clone_size: -
cdr3_nt: TGTGCCAGTACCTTGGGACTAGCAGAGGCCGGGGAGCTGTTTTTT
cdr3_aa: CASTLGLAEAGELFF

v_call: TRBV5-4
d_call: TRBD1
j_call: TRBJ1-3
clone_size: few
cdr3_nt: TGTGCCAGCAGCACAAGTGGACAGGGGGCTGGAAACACCATATATTTT
cdr3_aa: CASSTSGQGAGNTIYF

v_call: TRBV7-9
d_call: TRBD1
j_call: TRBJ2-7
clone_size: -
cdr3_nt: TGTGCCAGCAGCTCCGGGACAGGGAGCCGCTACGAGCAGTACTTC
cdr3_aa: CASSSGTGSRYEQYF

v_call: TRBV14
d_call: -
j_call: TRBJ2-7
clone_size: many
cdr3_nt: TGTGCCAGCAGCCAAGATCTCCTTTACGAGCAGTACTTC
cdr3_aa: CASSQDLLYEQYF

v_call: TRBV5-1
d_call: -
j_call: TRBJ2-2
clone_size: few
cdr3_nt: TGCGCCAGCAGCTTGGCCAGACTAGGATTAGGCACCGGGGAGCTGTTTTTT
cdr3_aa: CASSLARLGLGTGELFF

v_call: TRBV10-3
d_call: -
j_call: TRBJ1-1
clone_size: few
cdr3_nt: TGTGCCATCAACTCCCCCGGGAGTCTAACTGAAGCTTTCTTT
cdr3_aa: CAINSPGSLTEAFF

v_call: TRBV3-1/TRBV3-2
d_call: TRBD1
j_call: TRBJ2-7
clone_size: -
cdr3_nt: TGTGCCAGCAGCGAACGTGGGACAGGGGGCCGTTACGAGCAGTACTTC
cdr3_aa: CASSERGTGGRYEQYF

v_call: TRBV7-3
d_call: TRBD2
j_call: TRBJ2-7
clone_size: -
cdr3_nt: TGTGCCAGCAGCACGGTAGCGGGTTACGAGCAGTACTTC
cdr3_aa: CASSTVAGYEQYF

v_call: TRBV10-3
d_call: TRBD1
j_call: TRBJ2-3
clone_size: -
cdr3_nt: TGTGCCATCAGTTCACCGGGACAGATCACAGATACGCAGTATTTT
cdr3_aa: CAISSPGQITDTQYF

v_call: TRBV6-1
d_call: -
j_call: TRBJ1-5
clone_size: -
cdr3_nt: TGTGCCAGCAGTGATCAGCGTGTCAGCAATCAGCCCCAGCATTTT
cdr3_aa: CASSDQRVSNQPQHF

v_call: TRBV19
d_call: -
j_call: TRBJ1-1
clone_size: -
cdr3_nt: TGTGCCAGTAGTAACCCGGGGTTCGTGAACACTGAAGCTTTCTTT
cdr3_aa: CASSNPGFVNTEAFF

v_call: TRBV10-3
d_call: TRBD2
j_call: TRBJ2-7
clone_size: -
cdr3_nt: TGTGCCATCAGTGGGGGGGGTGGGGTCTACGAGCAGTACTTC
cdr3_aa: CAISGGGGVYEQYF

v_call: TRBV19
d_call: -
j_call: TRBJ1-5
clone_size: -
cdr3_nt: TGTGCCAGTAGTCCCAGGCACAGCACTAATCAGCCCCAGCATTTT
cdr3_aa: CASSPRHSTNQPQHF

v_call: TRBV19
d_call: TRBD1
j_call: TRBJ1-6
clone_size: -
cdr3_nt: TGTGCCAGCTTAGGACAGGGGGGATCACCCCTCCACTTT
cdr3_aa: CASLGQGGSPLHF

v_call: TRBV7-6
d_call: TRBD2
j_call: TRBJ2-1
clone_size: -
cdr3_nt: TGTGCCAGCAGCTCCTTGGGACTAGCGGGGGCTGAGCAGCTCTTC
cdr3_aa: CASSSLGLAGAEQLF

v_call: TRBV5-6
d_call: -
j_call: TRBJ1-2
clone_size: -
cdr3_nt: TGTGCCAGCAGCTTGTTAAGGGGCGGCTATGGCTACACCTTC
cdr3_aa: CASSLLRGGYGYTF

v_call: TRBV18
d_call: TRBD2
j_call: TRBJ2-7
clone_size: -
cdr3_nt: TGTGCCAGCTCACCACCGACTAGCGGACCCCGGGGAGAGCAGTACTTC
cdr3_aa: CASSPPTSGPRGEQYF

v_call: TRBV2
d_call: -
j_call: TRBJ1-1
clone_size: few
cdr3_nt: TGTGCCAGCACCAGGACTGTAGCGAACACTGAAGCTTTCTTT
cdr3_aa: CASTRTVANTEAFF

v_call: TRBV10-3
d_call: TRBD1
j_call: TRBJ1-1
clone_size: -
cdr3_nt: TGTGCCGCCGGGACAGAAGGTATGAACACTGAAGCTTTCTTT
cdr3_aa: CAAGTEGMNTEAFF

v_call: TRBV7-9
d_call: TRBD2
j_call: TRBJ2-5
clone_size: once
cdr3_nt: TGTGCCAGCAGCTTAGGGCCTAGCGGGTACTTC
cdr3_aa: CASSLGPSGYF

v_call: TRBV9
d_call: TRBD2
j_call: TRBJ2-7
clone_size: once
cdr3_nt: TGTGCCAGCAGCCCCGGAGGTAGCGGGCTGGGGCGGGAGCAGTACTTC
cdr3_aa: CASSPGGSGLGREQYF

v_call: TRBV25-1
d_call: TRBD1
j_call: TRBJ2-4
clone_size: -
cdr3_nt: TGTGCCAGCAGTGGTGTAGGGGGCTTTGCGAACATTCAGTACTTC
cdr3_aa: CASSGVGGFANIQYF

v_call: TRBV10-3
d_call: -
j_call: TRBJ1-2
clone_size: -
cdr3_nt: TGTGCCATCCCCTCCCAGGATGACTTGGGAGGTGGCTACACCTTC
cdr3_aa: CAIPSQDDLGGGYTF

v_call: TRBV6-4
d_call: -
j_call: TRBJ1-5
clone_size: -
cdr3_nt: TGTGCCAGCACCGAGGAATTAATCCGTAACCGTCAGCCCCAGCATTTT
cdr3_aa: CASTEELIRNRQPQHF

v_call: TRBV24-1
d_call: TRBD1
j_call: TRBJ1-4
clone_size: -
cdr3_nt: TGTGCCACCAGGCGACAGGGGGCGCCATCTACTAATGAAAAACTGTTTTTT
cdr3_aa: CATRRQGAPSTNEKLFF

v_call: TRBV2
d_call: TRBD1
j_call: TRBJ2-7
clone_size: once
cdr3_nt: TGTGCCAGCAGGCGACGCGGGACAGGGGCCTACGAGCAGTACTTC
cdr3_aa: CASRRRGTGAYEQYF

v_call: TRBV3-1/TRBV3-2
d_call: -
j_call: TRBJ2-2
clone_size: -
cdr3_nt: TGTGCCAGCAGCCGAGGCTCGCCCGGGGAGCTGTTTTTT
cdr3_aa: CASSRGSPGELFF

v_call: TRBV29-1
d_call: -
j_call: TRBJ1-2
clone_size: -
cdr3_nt: TGCAGCGTTGAAGCAGGCGGGGGTTTGGGCTATGGCTACACCTTC
cdr3_aa: CSVEAGGGLGYGYTF

v_call: TRBV10-3
d_call: -
j_call: TRBJ1-1
clone_size: -
cdr3_nt: TGTGCCATCAGCAGACAGATTAACACTGAAGCTTTCTTT
cdr3_aa: CAISRQINTEAFF

v_call: TRBV30
d_call: TRBD2
j_call: TRBJ2-7
clone_size: -
cdr3_nt: TGTGCCTGGAGTGTAAATGGACTAGCTGGATACTTC
cdr3_aa: CAWSVNGLAGYF